Reported below is one TCR beta chain. Enrollment of patients from Seattle took place during active infection, with longitudinal follow-up. Per germline, CDR1 GTSNPN and CDR2 SVGIG (reference sequence). The V end was cut by 3 bases, the J end by 4 bases, with 12 bases between. The CDR3 runs 13 residues. This sample was taken from a study of blood T cell repertoires in COVID-19. The data were produced by immunoSEQ multiplex PCR, yet TCRdb's version contains in-frame clones alone and is incomplete. The table shows approximately 250,000 clones, with roughly 88% occurring only once. The receptor was derived from a woman in her seventies with COVID-19, enrolled during active disease. This chain uses TRBV30 with TRBJ1-1; a possible D gene is TRBD1 (6 bases). The sample consisted of peripheral blood. CDR3 in amino acids: CAWRLRGSTEAFF. The DNA for the CDR3 is TGTGCCTGGAGGTTGAGGGGGTCCACTGAAGCTTTCTTT.